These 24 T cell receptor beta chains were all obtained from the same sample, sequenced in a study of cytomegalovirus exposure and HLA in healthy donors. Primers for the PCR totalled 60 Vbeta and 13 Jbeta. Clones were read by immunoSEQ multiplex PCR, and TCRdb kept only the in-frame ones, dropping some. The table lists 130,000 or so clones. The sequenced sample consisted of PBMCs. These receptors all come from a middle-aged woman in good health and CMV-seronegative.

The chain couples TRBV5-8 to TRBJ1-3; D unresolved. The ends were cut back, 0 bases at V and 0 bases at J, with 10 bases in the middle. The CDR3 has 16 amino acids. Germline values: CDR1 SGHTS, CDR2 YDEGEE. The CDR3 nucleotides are TGTGCCAGCAGCTTGGGAGACAATCTCTCTGGAAACACCATATATTTT. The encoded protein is CASSLGDNLSGNTIYF.

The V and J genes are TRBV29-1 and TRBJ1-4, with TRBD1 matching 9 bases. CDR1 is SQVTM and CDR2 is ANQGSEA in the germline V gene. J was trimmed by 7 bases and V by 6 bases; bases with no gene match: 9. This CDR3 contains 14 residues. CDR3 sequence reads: CSVESQGAREKLFF. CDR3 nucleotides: TGCAGCGTCGAATCACAGGGGGCTCGTGAAAAACTGTTTTTT.

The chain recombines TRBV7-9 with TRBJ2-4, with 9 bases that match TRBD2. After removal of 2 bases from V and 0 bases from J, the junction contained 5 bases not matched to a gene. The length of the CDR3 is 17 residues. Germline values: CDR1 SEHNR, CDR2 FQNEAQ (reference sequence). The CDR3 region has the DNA TGTGCCAGCAGCTTATTTGGCGGGGGGGTAGCCAAAAACATTCAGTACTTC. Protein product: CASSLFGGGVAKNIQYF.

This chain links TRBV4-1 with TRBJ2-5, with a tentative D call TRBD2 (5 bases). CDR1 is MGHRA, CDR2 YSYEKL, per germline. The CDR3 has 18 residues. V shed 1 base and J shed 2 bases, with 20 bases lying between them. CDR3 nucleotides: TGCGCCAGCAGCCAAGTCCCGGGGTTGACACCTACTCAAGAGACCCAGTACTTC. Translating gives CASSQVPGLTPTQETQYF.

The CDR3 here is CASSRQLKNEQYF. The DNA for the CDR3 is TGTGCCAGCAGCCGACAGCTCAAGAACGAGCAGTACTTC. This chain joins TRBV6-5 and TRBJ2-7; possible D gene TRBD1, 5 bases. V was shortened by 6 bases and J by 5 bases, with 14 bases between the two germline ends. Germline V gene data show CDR1 as MNHEY and CDR2 as SVGAGI. The CDR3 has 13 amino acids.

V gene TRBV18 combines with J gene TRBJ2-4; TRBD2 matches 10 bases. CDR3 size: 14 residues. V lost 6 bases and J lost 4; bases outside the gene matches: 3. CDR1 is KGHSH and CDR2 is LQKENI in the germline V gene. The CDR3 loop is CASSASGGKNIQYF. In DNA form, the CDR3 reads TGTGCCAGCTCGGCTAGCGGGGGTAAAAACATTCAGTACTTC.

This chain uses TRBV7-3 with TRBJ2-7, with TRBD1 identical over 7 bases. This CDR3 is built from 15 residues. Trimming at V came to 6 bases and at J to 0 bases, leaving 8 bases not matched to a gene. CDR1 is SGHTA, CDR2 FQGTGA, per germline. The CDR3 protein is CASSLQGSSSYEQYF. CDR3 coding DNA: TGTGCCAGCAGTTTACAGGGGAGTAGCTCCTACGAGCAGTACTTC.

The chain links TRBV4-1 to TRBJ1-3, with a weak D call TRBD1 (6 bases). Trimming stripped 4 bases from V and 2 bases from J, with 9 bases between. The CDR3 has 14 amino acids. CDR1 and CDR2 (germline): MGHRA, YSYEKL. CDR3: CASSRRTAGNTIYF. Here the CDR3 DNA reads TGCGCCAGCAGCCGTAGGACAGCTGGAAACACCATATATTTT.

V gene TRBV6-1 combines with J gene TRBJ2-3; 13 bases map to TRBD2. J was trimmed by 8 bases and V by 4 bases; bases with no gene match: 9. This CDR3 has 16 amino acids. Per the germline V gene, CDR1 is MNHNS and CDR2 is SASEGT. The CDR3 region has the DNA TGTGCCAGCAGTGTTACTAGCGGGGGGGCCCTGGGTACGCAGTATTTT. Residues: CASSVTSGGALGTQYF.

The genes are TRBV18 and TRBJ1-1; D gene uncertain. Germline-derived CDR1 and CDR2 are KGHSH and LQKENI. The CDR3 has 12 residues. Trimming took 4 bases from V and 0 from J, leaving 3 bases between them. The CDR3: CASSLMNTEAFF. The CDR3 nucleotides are TGTGCCAGCTCACTTATGAACACTGAAGCTTTCTTT.

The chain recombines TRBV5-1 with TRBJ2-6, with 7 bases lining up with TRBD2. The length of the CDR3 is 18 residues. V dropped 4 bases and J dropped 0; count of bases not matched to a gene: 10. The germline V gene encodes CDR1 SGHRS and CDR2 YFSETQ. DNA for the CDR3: TGCGCCAGCAGCCGACGGGGGGATTTATTCTCTGGGGCCAACGTCCTGACTTTC. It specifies CASSRRGDLFSGANVLTF.

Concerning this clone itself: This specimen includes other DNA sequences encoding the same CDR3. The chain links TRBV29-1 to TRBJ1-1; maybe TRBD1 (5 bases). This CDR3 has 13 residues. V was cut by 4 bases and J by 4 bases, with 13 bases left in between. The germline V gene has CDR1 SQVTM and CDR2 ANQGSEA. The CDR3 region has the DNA TGCAGCGTTGTGGGCCAGGGTGGCACTGAAGCTTTCTTT. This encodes CSVVGQGGTEAFF. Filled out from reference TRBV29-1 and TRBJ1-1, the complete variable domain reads SAVISQKPSRDICQRGTSLTIQCQVDSQVTMMFWYRQQPGQSLTLIATANQGSEATYESGFVIDKFPISRPNLTFSTLTVSNMSPEDSSIYLCSVVGQGGTEAFFGQGTRLTVV.

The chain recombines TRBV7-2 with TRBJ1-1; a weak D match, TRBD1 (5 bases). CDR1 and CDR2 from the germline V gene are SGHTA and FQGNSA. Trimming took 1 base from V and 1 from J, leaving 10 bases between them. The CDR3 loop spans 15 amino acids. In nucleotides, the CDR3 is TGTGCCAGCAGCTTAGTCGGGGGAAGGAACACTGAAGCTTTCTTT. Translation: CASSLVGGRNTEAFF.

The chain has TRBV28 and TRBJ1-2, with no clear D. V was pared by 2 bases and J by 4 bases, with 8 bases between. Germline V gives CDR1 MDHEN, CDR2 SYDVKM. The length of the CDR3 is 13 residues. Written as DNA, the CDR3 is TGTGCCAGCAGTTTAAGGGAGGGCTATGGCTACACCTTC. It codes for CASSLREGYGYTF.

Here the CDR3 DNA reads TGTGCCAGCAGTTCCCTGGGGCCAGGGGGCACAGATACGCAGTATTTT. This sequence encodes CASSSLGPGGTDTQYF. The chain combines TRBV28 with TRBJ2-3; weak D call: TRBD1 (6 bases). V lost 4 bases, J lost 1 base, and 15 bases lay in between. The CDR3 is 16 residues long. The germline V gene encodes CDR1 MDHEN and CDR2 SYDVKM.

CDR3 residues: CASSENGNTEAFF. CDR3 bases: TGTGCCAGCAGTGAAAACGGGAACACTGAAGCTTTCTTT. J is TRBJ1-1 and V is TRBV2; D is ambiguous. The CDR3 has 13 amino acids. Trimming pared 2 bases from V and 1 base from J, leaving 5 bases between. Per germline, CDR1 SNHLY and CDR2 FYNNEI.

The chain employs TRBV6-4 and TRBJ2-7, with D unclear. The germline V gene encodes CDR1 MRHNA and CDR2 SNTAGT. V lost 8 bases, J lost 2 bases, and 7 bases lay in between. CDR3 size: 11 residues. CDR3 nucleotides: TGTGCCAGCGCGTTCCCCTACGAGCAGTACTTC. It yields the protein CASAFPYEQYF.

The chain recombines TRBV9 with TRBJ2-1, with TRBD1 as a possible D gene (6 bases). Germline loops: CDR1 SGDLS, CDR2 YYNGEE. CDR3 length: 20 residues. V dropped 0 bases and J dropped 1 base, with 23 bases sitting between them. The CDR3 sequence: CASSVVGGGLTLPSYNEQFF. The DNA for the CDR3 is TGTGCCAGCAGCGTAGTAGGTGGGGGCCTGACCCTCCCGTCCTACAATGAGCAGTTCTTC.

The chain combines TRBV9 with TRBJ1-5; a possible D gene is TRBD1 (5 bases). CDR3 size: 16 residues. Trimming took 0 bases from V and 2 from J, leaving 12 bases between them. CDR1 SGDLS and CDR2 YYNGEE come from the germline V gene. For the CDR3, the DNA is TGTGCCAGCAGCGTAGGGGCGGGGGACCGCAATCAGCCCCAGCATTTT. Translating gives CASSVGAGDRNQPQHF.

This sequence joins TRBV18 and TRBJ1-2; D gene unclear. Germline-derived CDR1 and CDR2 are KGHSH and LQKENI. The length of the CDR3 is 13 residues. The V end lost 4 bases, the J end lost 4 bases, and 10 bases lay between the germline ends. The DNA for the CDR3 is TGTGCCAGCTCACTCAGGCCCGTCTATGGCTACACCTTC. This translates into CASSLRPVYGYTF.

The CDR3 loop is CASSLSGGTGGSPLHF. The CDR3 DNA reads TGCGCCAGCAGCCTAAGTGGGGGGACAGGCGGGTCACCCCTCCACTTT. The rearrangement uses TRBV5-1 and TRBJ1-6, with 8 positions matching TRBD1. This CDR3 region has 16 residues. Germline V lookup: CDR1 SGHRS, CDR2 YFSETQ. V shed 4 bases, J shed 10 bases, and the junction held 13 bases outside the gene matches.

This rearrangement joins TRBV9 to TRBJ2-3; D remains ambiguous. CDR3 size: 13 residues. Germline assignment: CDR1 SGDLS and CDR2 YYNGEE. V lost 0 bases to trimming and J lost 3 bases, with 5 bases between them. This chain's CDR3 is CASSVVVTDTQYF. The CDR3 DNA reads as TGTGCCAGCAGCGTAGTCGTAACAGATACGCAGTATTTT.

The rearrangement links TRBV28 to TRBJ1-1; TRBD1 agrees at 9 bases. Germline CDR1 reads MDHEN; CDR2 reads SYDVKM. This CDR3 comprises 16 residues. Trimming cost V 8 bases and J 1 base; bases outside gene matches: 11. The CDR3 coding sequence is TGTGCCAGCGAGTTTAAACAGGGGGCGGAGAACACTGAAGCTTTCTTT. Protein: CASEFKQGAENTEAFF.

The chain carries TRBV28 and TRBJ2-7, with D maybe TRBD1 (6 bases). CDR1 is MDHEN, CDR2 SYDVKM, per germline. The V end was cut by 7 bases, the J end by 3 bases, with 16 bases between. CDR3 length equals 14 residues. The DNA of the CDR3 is TGTGCCAGCACCCAAGGGGGAGATTTCTACGAGCAGTACTTC. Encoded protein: CASTQGGDFYEQYF.